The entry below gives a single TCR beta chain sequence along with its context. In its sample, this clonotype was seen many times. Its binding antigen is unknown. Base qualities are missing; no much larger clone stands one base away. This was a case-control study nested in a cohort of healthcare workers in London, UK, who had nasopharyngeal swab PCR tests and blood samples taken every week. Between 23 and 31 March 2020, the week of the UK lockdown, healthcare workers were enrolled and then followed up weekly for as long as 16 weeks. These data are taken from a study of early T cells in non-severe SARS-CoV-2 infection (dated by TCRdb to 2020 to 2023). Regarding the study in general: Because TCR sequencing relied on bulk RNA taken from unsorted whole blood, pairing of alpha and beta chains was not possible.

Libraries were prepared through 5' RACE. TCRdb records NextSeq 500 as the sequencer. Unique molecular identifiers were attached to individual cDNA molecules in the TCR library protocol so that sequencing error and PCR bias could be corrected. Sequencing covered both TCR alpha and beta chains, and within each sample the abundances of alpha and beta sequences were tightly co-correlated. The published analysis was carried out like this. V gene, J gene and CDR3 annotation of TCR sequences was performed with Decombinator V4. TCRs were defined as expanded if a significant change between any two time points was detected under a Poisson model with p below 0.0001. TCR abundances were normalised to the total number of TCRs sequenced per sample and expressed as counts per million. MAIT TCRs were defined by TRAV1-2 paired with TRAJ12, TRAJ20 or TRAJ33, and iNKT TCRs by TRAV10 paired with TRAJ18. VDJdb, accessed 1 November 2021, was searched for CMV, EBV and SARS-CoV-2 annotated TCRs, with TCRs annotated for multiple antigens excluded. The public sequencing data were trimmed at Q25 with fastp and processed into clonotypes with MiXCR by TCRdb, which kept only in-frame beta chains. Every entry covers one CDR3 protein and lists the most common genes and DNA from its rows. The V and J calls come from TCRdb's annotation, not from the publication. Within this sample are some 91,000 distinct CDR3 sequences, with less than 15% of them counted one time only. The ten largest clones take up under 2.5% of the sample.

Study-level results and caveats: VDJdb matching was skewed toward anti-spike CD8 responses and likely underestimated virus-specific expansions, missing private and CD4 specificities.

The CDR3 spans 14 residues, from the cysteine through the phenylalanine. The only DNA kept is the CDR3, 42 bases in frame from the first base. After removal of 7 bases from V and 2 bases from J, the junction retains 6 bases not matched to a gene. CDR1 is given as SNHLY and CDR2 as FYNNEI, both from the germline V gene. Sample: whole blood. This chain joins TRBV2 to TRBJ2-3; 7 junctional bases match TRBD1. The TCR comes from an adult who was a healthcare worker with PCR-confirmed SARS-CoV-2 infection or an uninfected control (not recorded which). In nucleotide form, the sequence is TGTGCCAGCAACCGGGACAGCACCACAGATACGCAGTATTTT. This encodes CASNRDSTTDTQYF.